This T cell receptor (beta chain) was sequenced for a study of cytomegalovirus exposure and HLA in healthy donors (dated by TCRdb to 2016 to 2017). For the wider study: In an earlier analysis of approximately 640 of the donors, approximately 260 Gb of sequence data and some 100 million unique TCR beta sequences from approximately 180 million T cells were reported. Every discovery cohort repertoire had been produced on one sequencing platform. In addition to the first cohort of approximately 670 subjects, a separate validation cohort of 120 different subjects was used. Donor age, sex, ethnicity and CMV serostatus were collected together with the repertoire data. The study profiled the T cell repertoires of more than 500 subjects by immunosequencing and related them to cytomegalovirus serostatus. A later genetic analysis took genome-wide SNP genotypes for about three fifths of the 666 donors and used that subset as a discovery cohort. The study combined high-throughput TCR immunosequencing, statistical association of individual TCRs with disease status, and machine learning to predict cytomegalovirus infection status. Typing coverage differed by locus: A, B, C, DRB1 and DQB1 were typed in about 629-630 donors, DQA1 in 522, DPA1 in 600 to 610, and DPB1 in around 490. The later analysis used no new phenotypic data to find candidate immune exposures, relying instead on TCR beta sequences and their occurrence across donors. Among the approximately 420 genotyped donors, around 81% belonged to the genetic ancestry cluster associated with self-reported Caucasian donors. To study patterns of TCR occurrence, a later analysis re-analyzed previously published TCR beta repertoires from 666 donors and added high-resolution HLA genotyping. Among some 400 genotyped donors of the cohort, an average of around 250,000 unique TCR beta nucleotide sequences was sequenced per donor, of which about 19% were non-productive. HLA typing included class I and class II loci at four-digit resolution. In an earlier analysis of 500 to 650 of the donors, high-throughput TCR beta sequencing was used to judge whether each TCR beta V gene segment behaved as functional or pseudogenic. Roughly 300 gigabases of sequencing data and around 88 million unique TCR sequences made up an early release that covered approximately 650 HLA-typed donors. The study aimed to test whether signatures of past pathogen exposure could be identified by cataloging public T cell receptors. Five DR-DQ haplotypes were treated as single units for association and clustering because of strong linkage in the cohort.

CDR1 and CDR2 are read off the germline V gene as LGHNA and YNFKEQ. At the junction V is shortened by 3 bases and J by 1 base; bases outside the gene matches: 5. The CDR3 starts with the cysteine, ends with the phenylalanine, and has 15 residues. The read is trimmed to its CDR3 DNA, 45 bases read in frame from base 1. The cohort consisted of some 730 healthy bone marrow donors. At the time of sampling, every cohort member was nominally healthy, though immune exposures that went unrecorded were likely present. The donor was CMV seronegative and belonged to the group of roughly 330 seronegative cohort members. A peripheral blood sample was collected from each donor, and TCR beta sequencing was performed on peripheral blood mononuclear cells. Genomic DNA extraction from the blood cell samples was performed with the Qiagen DNeasy Blood Extraction Kit. This clone was recorded once. This receptor's antigen is unknown. One base away there is no much larger clone; base qualities are not given.

What the study reported, not specific to this receptor: Most TCR sequences were seen in very few donors, while some public TCRs were found in many individuals. The authors suggested that the approach could potentially be extended to other disease states and immunological phenotypes. When HLA alleles, especially DR and DQ, strongly co-occurred, attributing TCR associations to individual alleles was difficult. A cluster of highly shared sequence variants was judged likely to represent a technical artifact of the sequencing pipeline. An earlier analysis of some 590 of the donors showed that most TCR beta V segments appeared in productive rearrangements either about 90% or about 30% of the time, which broadly matched IMGT annotations. In a later analysis, most CMV-associated TCR beta chains were found to appear HLA-restricted, with HLA associations seemingly driven largely by CMV exposure. In a later analysis, the rate of TCR association differed among HLA loci, with DRB1 alleles having the most associated TCRs and HLA-C alleles having the fewest. In the study, 164 TCR beta chains were listed as associated with cytomegalovirus. A later genetic analysis reported fewer N-insertions in productive TCRs among donors in an Asian-associated ancestry cluster than the roughly 700-donor mean. Cytomegalovirus status was reported to be diagnosed by the classifier with high specificity and sensitivity in both the original and validation cohorts. Because some donors lacked HLA typing at each locus, the association tests relied only on the typed subset. Because counts were too low, seventeen rarely observed V segments, including chromosome 9 orphons, were excluded from the earlier analysis of a few hundred of the donors. The cohort was sequenced for TCR beta chains only, and without alpha or paired-chain data the features that could be detected were limited. In a later analysis, about 16,000 TCR beta sequences were associated with specific HLA alleles at a false discovery rate of 0.05. Three of the identified cytomegalovirus-associated TCR beta chains were confirmed in vitro to be specific for cytomegalovirus antigens. Several of the top co-occurrence clusters appeared to be linked to parvovirus B19, influenza, CMV and Epstein-Barr virus, according to a later analysis. For the cohort, immune exposure information was limited to CMV serostatus. A further reported finding was that TCR beta sequences accurately predicted the HLA-A and HLA-B alleles for most subjects in the first cohort. The 87-base-pair reads could not distinguish some IMGT-functional V segments, including TRBV6-2 and TRBV6-3, so those segments were excluded. In a later analysis, HLA-associated TCR beta chains showed more clonal expansion and lower generation probabilities than non-associated chains that were equally common. The presence/absence analyses assumed that sequencing depth was roughly uniform across donors, and that assumption may not be true. A later genetic analysis associated a missense DCLRE1C variant with V-gene and J-gene trimming of TCR beta chains, and an independent cohort replicated the association. Linkage disequilibrium might explain the correlated functional status among segregating V segments, but an unknown experimental factor could not be ruled out.

Library preparation was by the immunoSEQ multiplex PCR assay. A mixture of 60 forward primers for TCR Vbeta segments and 13 reverse primers for TCR Jbeta segments was used in the multiplex PCR. A multiplex PCR assay on genomic DNA amplified the CDR3 region of rearranged TCR beta genes. The amplified TCR beta libraries were sequenced on the Illumina HiSeq System as 87-base-pair reads. The authors' pipeline ran thus. Across the roughly 600 repertoires, a later analysis counted tens of millions of unique TCR beta chains, about 10 million of which were shared by at least two donors. Raw reads were error-corrected and collapsed into unique sequences by a nearest-neighbor algorithm in which closely related sequences were merged to remove PCR and sequencing errors. CDR3 sequences were aligned to IMGT reference sequences to assign V, D and J gene segments. For a sequence to be retained, a match of at least six nucleotides to both a V gene segment and a J gene segment was required. Rearrangements were called productive when the CDR3 lacked stop codons and stayed in frame with V and J; all others were non-productive. CDR3 was defined by IMGT convention, running from the second conserved V-encoded cysteine to the conserved J-encoded phenylalanine. In an earlier analysis of around 600 of the donors, sequences lacking an unambiguous match to a single V gene segment were excluded. In an earlier analysis of approximately 590 of the donors, V segments were called functional above 56.7% productive rearrangements and were called segregating when the between-donor standard deviation exceeded 5%. A statistical classification framework was developed to diagnose cytomegalovirus status using the catalog of TCR beta chain sequences. V and J gene assignment, in a later analysis, came from comparing TCR nucleotide sequences with IMGT/GENE-DB human TR gene sequences. The TCRdist pipeline was used in a later analysis to assign CDR3 sequences and most-parsimonious VDJ recombination scenarios. A later analysis defined each TCR beta chain by its CDR3 amino acid sequence plus V-gene family, and excluded reads lacking a unique V-gene family. As a way to deal with suspected cross-contamination and a sequencing artifact, a later analysis dropped hundreds of nucleotide sequences that were highly shared and had low generation probability. In a later analysis, a clonal expansion index for each public chain was calculated from normalized within-repertoire ranks of inferred template counts. A later analysis computed generation probabilities with a VDJ recombination model fitted to out-of-frame rearrangements, and checked the results against IGoR. In a later analysis, hypergeometric tests were used to score TCR-TCR, TCR-HLA and TCR-CMV co-occurrence, with a repertoire-size bias correction applied to TCR pairs. To estimate false discovery rates, a later analysis permuted the HLA or CMV assignments 20 times. In a later analysis, co-occurring TCRs were grouped using DBSCAN, with TCRdist sequence similarity added in when clustering inside HLA-allele-positive subsets. Repertoires with fewer than 30,000 or more than 120,000 public chains were left out of co-occurrence clustering, as were about 5 repertoires with anomalous nucleotide sharing. Not all clones reach the TCRdb copy of this immuneACCESS table, which keeps in-frame sequences only. Checked studies attribute under half of the gap to unresolved V genes and leave the rest unexplained. V, J and clone size reflect that table, while D and trimming were determined from the DNA. For this sample the table gives about 160,000 clones, of which 65% to 85% were detected only once. The ten largest clones take up approximately 1.4% of the sample.

This TCR was recovered from a man between 60 and 75 years old in good health and CMV-seronegative. The sample consisted of PBMCs. Here the chain combines TRBV4-2 and TRBJ2-7, and TRBD1 matches 8 of the central bases. The sequence in DNA is TGTGCCAGCAGCCACCCACAGGGGGTGTCCTACGAGCAGTACTTC. Its translation reads: CASSHPQGVSYEQYF.